Sequencing of this TCR beta chain was carried out in a study of shared clonotypes between healthy human individuals. Regarding the study as a whole: A few donors had around 5.5% of their naive CD4 clonotypes in common.

Sequencing used immunoSEQ multiplex PCR; TCRdb keeps in-frame clones, though not all of them. The sample consists of approximately 2.5 million clones, 80% to 95% of them appearing once. Comment on this clone: What it recognizes is unknown.

Adult Caucasians living in Nashville, Tennessee made up all of the donors. The J segment lost 4 bases and the V segment lost 4 bases, leaving 9 bases of the junction unmatched. CDR1 MGHRA and CDR2 YSYEKL come from the germline V gene. The CDR3 runs to 15 residues. The V gene is TRBV4-1, the J gene TRBJ1-2; 7 nucleotides align to TRBD1. Sequencing was performed on naive CD4+ T cells from PBMCs. Subset given: CD45RA+ positively selected. This TCR was sampled from a man aged 18 to 29 in good health. Some clones in this sample may be carry-over from other donors' samples. The CDR3 loop is CASSPPAGGGYGYTF. CDR3 in DNA: TGCGCCAGCAGCCCCCCGGCAGGGGGGGGCTATGGCTACACCTTC.